The source of this T cell receptor beta chain is a study of CD8 T cells in Susac syndrome (dated by TCRdb to about 2019). Background on the whole study: Among the Susac syndrome patients who were sequenced, clinically active disease was present in about 6 and clinical remission was observed in under ten. At blood withdrawal, Susac syndrome patients were either therapy-naive, taking corticosteroids (in some cases with IVIg as well), or taking IVIg alone. Whether CD8+ T cell activation and differentiation in Susac syndrome was antigen driven was tested using repertoire sequencing.

Remarks on this clonotype: What antigen it recognizes has not been identified. Base qualities are not recorded, but no much larger clone differs from it by a single base.

RNA was extracted using the RNeasy kit, and roughly 0.45 to 1 ug of the RNA was reverse transcribed with random hexamers. TCR beta CDR3 regions were amplified with the immunoSEQ multiplex PCR assay covering 54 Vbeta and 13 Jbeta segments. To correct PCR amplification bias, a synthetic template baseline was used for both primer optimization and computational correction. Regarding the original processing steps: Only productive sequences were kept, with reads annotated to V, D and J genes according to IMGT and analyzed in immunoSEQ Analyzer. Clonality was calculated as one minus the Shannon entropy normalized by log2 of the number of productive unique sequences. Public and private clones were assessed among the 100 most prevalent clones of each patient and control. Clones were defined as Susac-specific if absent from the healthy and MS cohorts, from 1052 published viral clones and from other ImmuneACCESS disease sequences. TCRdb reworked the public reads: Q25 trimming with fastp, MiXCR clone assembly, productive beta chains retained. For every CDR3 protein sequence, its rows merge into one entry that carries the most common genes and DNA. The V and J calls and clone size are TCRdb's, not the authors'. This sample holds 150,000 to 190,000 distinct CDR3 sequences; 85% to 95% were observed only once. Clones ranked in the top ten supply 0.15% to 0.2% of the sample.

High-throughput TCR beta sequencing profiled peripheral blood CD8+ and CD4+ T cells from healthy donors, Susac syndrome patients and multiple sclerosis patients. Susac syndrome patients met recently defined diagnostic criteria for definite or probable disease. Bulk CD8+ and CD4+ T cells were purified by magnetic negative isolation, whereas CD8+ TEMRA cells were enriched by FACS. Blood was drawn into EDTA tubes, processed within 24 hours, and PBMCs were isolated by density gradient centrifugation. PBMCs intended for TCR sequencing were frozen in liquid nitrogen and were later thawed in a 37 degrees C water bath. The sorted or isolated CD4+, CD8+ and CD8+ TEMRA cells reached a purity of at least 90%. Findings and caveats that apply to the study as a whole: The number of individuals in the TCR sequencing and HLA analysis was recognized as being relatively small. In the CD4+ T cell repertoire of Susac syndrome patients, clonal expansion was not detected.

There are 12 amino acids in the CDR3, from cysteine to phenylalanine inclusive. Only the CDR3 DNA stays, 36 bases, in frame from base 1. CDR1 and CDR2 were assigned from the germline V gene as KGHDR and SFDVKD. Cut back by 0 bases and 11 bases, the V and J ends lie 8 bases apart. The chain joins TRBV24-1 to TRBJ2-3; the D segment is perhaps TRBD1 or TRBD2, each sharing 5 matched bases. The sequence was collected from a human donor with Susac syndrome. Sequencing used CD4+ T cells from PBMCs. This receptor has the CDR3 CATSDLGTQQYF. The DNA reads as follows: TGTGCCACCAGTGATTTGGGGACCCAGCAGTATTTT.